The 14 T cell receptor beta chains below all came from one sample that was sequenced in a study of cytomegalovirus exposure and HLA in healthy donors. Both 60 Vbeta primers and 13 Jbeta primers went into the PCR. Profiled with immunoSEQ multiplex PCR; TCRdb holds only in-frame clones, not every one. The table shows 90,000 to 130,000 clones, with around four fifths occurring only once. Sequencing was done on a sample of PBMCs. The source of these receptors is a woman aged 55-70 years in good health and CMV-seropositive.

The CDR3 loop is CASSLVPGGTRGGYTF. For the CDR3, the DNA is TGCGCCAGCAGCTTGGTACCAGGGGGAACGAGGGGCGGCTACACCTTC. The J gene is TRBJ1-2, the V gene TRBV5-1, with 7 bases matching TRBD1. Germline values: CDR1 SGHRS, CDR2 YFSETQ. With 0 bases clipped from V and 8 bases from J, the junction kept 13 bases outside the gene matches. This CDR3 is built from 16 residues.

The rearrangement joins TRBV5-6 to TRBJ1-2, with 7 nucleotides matching TRBD1. Germline CDR1 is SGHDT and CDR2 is YYEEEE. This CDR3 contains 15 residues. V was pared by 3 bases and J by 6 bases, with 11 bases of the junction left unmatched. The CDR3: CASSYGTAPGHGYTF. The DNA for the CDR3 is TGTGCCAGCAGCTACGGGACAGCCCCAGGTCATGGCTACACCTTC.

A single count supports this clone. The chain joins TRBV11-1 to TRBJ2-7; 12 positions match TRBD2. Losses at the gene ends were 5 bases for V and 4 bases for J; bases not matched to a gene: 6. This CDR3 comprises 15 residues. Per the germline V gene, CDR1 is SGHAT and CDR2 is FQDESV (reference sequence). The CDR3 here is CASSPTSGSVYEQYF. The CDR3 DNA sequence: TGTGCCAGCAGCCCGACTAGCGGGAGCGTGTACGAGCAGTACTTC.

J is TRBJ1-2 and V is TRBV5-1; D gene unclear. The CDR3 length is 14 residues. V lost 2 bases and J lost 2, with 10 bases in between. Germline V gene sequence: CDR1 SGHRS, CDR2 YFSETQ. CDR3 region: CASSLVLRNYGYTF. CDR3 coding DNA: TGCGCCAGCAGCTTAGTTTTGAGAAACTATGGCTACACCTTC.

This clone was picked up one time. The V gene is TRBV7-9, the J gene TRBJ2-5, with a possible D match to TRBD2 (6 bases). V lost 10 bases to trimming and J lost 1 base, with 10 bases between them. Per the germline V gene, CDR1 is SEHNR and CDR2 is FQNEAQ (reference sequence). The length of the CDR3 is 12 residues. The chain's CDR3 is CATGGVQETQYF. The CDR3 DNA sequence: TGTGCCACCGGCGGGGTCCAAGAGACCCAGTACTTC.

This clone was seen only once. The rearrangement links TRBV7-9 to TRBJ2-7; D gene uncertain. Trimming took 6 bases from V and 0 from J, leaving 9 bases between them. Germline V lookup: CDR1 SEHNR, CDR2 FQNEAQ (reference sequence). The CDR3 is 13 amino acids. The CDR3 sequence is CASRPVSSYEQYF. The DNA of the CDR3 is TGTGCCAGCAGGCCGGTGAGCTCCTACGAGCAGTACTTC.

The table lists this clone with a few counts. V and J are TRBV7-2 and TRBJ1-5; tentatively, D is TRBD1 (5 bases). Germline V gives CDR1 SGHTA, CDR2 FQGNSA. V lost 3 bases and J lost 3, with 12 bases in between. The CDR3 covers 15 residues. The CDR3 is CASSLSQGNNQPQHF. DNA of the CDR3: TGTGCCAGCAGCTTGAGTCAGGGAAACAATCAGCCCCAGCATTTT.

V usage is TRBV7-8 and J usage is TRBJ2-5; maybe TRBD2 (5 bases). Trimming stripped 5 bases from V and 3 bases from J, with 10 bases between. The length of the CDR3 is 13 residues. CDR1 is SGHVS and CDR2 is FQNEAQ in the germline V gene. CDR3 nucleotide sequence: TGTGCCAGCAGCCCTGGACTTAAAGAGACCCAGTACTTC. Translating it yields CASSPGLKETQYF.

The chain combines TRBV30 with TRBJ2-1; 8 bases are shared with TRBD2. J lost 6 bases, V lost 2 bases, and 3 bases had no gene match. The CDR3 is 13 residues long. Per the germline V gene, CDR1 is GTSNPN and CDR2 is SVGIG (reference sequence). CDR3 nucleotides: TGTGCCTGGAGTAGCGGGAGTGTCAATGAGCAGTTCTTC. Residues: CAWSSGSVNEQFF.

CDR3 in DNA: TGTGCCAGCTCCCGTACCGGGACTAGCGGGAGGAATACGCAGTATTTT. This encodes CASSRTGTSGRNTQYF. The chain combines TRBV28 with TRBJ2-3; 15 bases fit TRBD2. Germline-derived CDR1 and CDR2 are MDHEN and SYDVKM. Losses at the gene ends were 8 bases for V and 7 bases for J; bases not matched to a gene: 10. There are 16 residues in the CDR3.

The CDR3 bases are TGTGCCAGCAGCACCACGGGAAATGAGCAGTTCTTC. As protein: CASSTTGNEQFF. The J gene is TRBJ2-1, the V gene TRBV7-2; a weak D match, TRBD2 (5 bases). This CDR3 contains 12 residues. Germline assignment: CDR1 SGHTA and CDR2 FQGNSA. V lost 5 bases and J lost 7, with 9 bases in between.

This chain connects TRBV9 to TRBJ2-6; 7 nucleotides agree with TRBD1. Trimming removed 3 bases from V and 0 bases from J; junction bases left unmatched: 12. CDR1 is SGDLS, CDR2 YYNGEE, per germline. This CDR3 spans 19 amino acids. CDR3: CASSATSGTAISGANVLTF. CDR3 in DNA: TGTGCCAGCAGCGCGACTTCCGGGACAGCCATCTCTGGGGCCAACGTCCTGACTTTC.

This rearrangement joins TRBV29-1 to TRBJ1-1; 8 bases are shared with TRBD1. The germline V gene has CDR1 SQVTM and CDR2 ANQGSEA. V gave up 5 bases and J gave up 0 bases; unmatched junction bases: 8. The length of the CDR3 is 15 residues. The CDR3 sequence: CSVQGARPMNTEAFF. CDR3 nucleotide sequence: TGCAGCGTTCAGGGGGCGCGGCCCATGAACACTGAAGCTTTCTTT.

The rearrangement links TRBV6-1 to TRBJ2-1; possibly TRBD1 for D (5 bases). The germline V gene has CDR1 MNHNS and CDR2 SASEGT. V shed 5 bases and J shed 6 bases, with 11 bases lying between them. CDR3 length equals 13 residues. CDR3 sequence (DNA): TGTGCCAGCAGTACCCAGGGCTTCAATGAGCAGTTCTTC. Translating it yields CASSTQGFNEQFF.